The T cell receptor beta chain described here comes from a study of CD8 T cells in ankylosing spondylitis. V shed 0 bases and J shed 6 bases, with 12 bases lying between them. The CDR3 extends over 15 amino acids. Germline CDR1 SGHRS, CDR2 YFSETQ. This clonotype was seen repeatedly, ten times or more. Antigen unknown. General study points: Made up of eight or nine highly homologous variants, a TCR beta motif appeared characteristic of ankylosing spondylitis blood. The authors found the disease-linked clones to be CD8+ and relatively rare in peripheral blood. Within matched ankylosing spondylitis synovial fluid, disease-linked clones were reportedly significantly enriched.

A quantitative 5'-RACE method, one with molecular barcodes, was used to make TCR beta libraries. TCRdb analysed the 5' RACE reads with MiXCR anew, one entry per CDR3 protein. The sample includes 180,000 or so distinct CDR3 sequences, 11% of them seen just once. This TCR derives from a male donor with ankylosing spondylitis or in good health (not recorded which). Sequenced: blood, either unsorted or a sorted T cell fraction (not recorded which). The chain is built from TRBV5-1 and TRBJ2-2; no clear D. The CDR3 sequence is CASSLATTLAGELFF. The CDR3 DNA reads TGCGCCAGCAGCTTGGCAACTACCCTGGCCGGGGAGCTGTTTTTT.